Described below is a single TCR beta chain sequence and its context. Under the authors' procedure: Amplification of reference gene primers provided the estimated nucleated cell counts. The table came from immunoSEQ multiplex PCR; TCRdb's copy has only in-frame clones and leaves some out. Clone size and V and J calls were adopted from that table, with D and trimming inferred from the DNA. The profile covers roughly 49,000 clones, with 80% to 90% appearing a single time and around 5.7% taken by the ten largest. CDR3 length: 13 amino acids. Germline loops: CDR1 MNHNY, CDR2 SVGAGI (reference sequence). These data belong to a study of blood T cell repertoires in COVID-19. The overall study: In each case, the material was cDNA or gDNA derived from T cells, B-cell-depleted T cells, or PBMCs.

The V call is TRBV6-6, the J call TRBJ2-5; the D gene is possibly TRBD1 (6 bases). The TCR sequence derives from a woman of 80 years or more with acute or convalescent COVID-19. Sequencing used peripheral blood. The CDR3 sequence is CVTRTGKAETQYF. The CDR3 DNA reads as TGTGTGACCCGAACAGGGAAGGCAGAGACCCAGTACTTC.